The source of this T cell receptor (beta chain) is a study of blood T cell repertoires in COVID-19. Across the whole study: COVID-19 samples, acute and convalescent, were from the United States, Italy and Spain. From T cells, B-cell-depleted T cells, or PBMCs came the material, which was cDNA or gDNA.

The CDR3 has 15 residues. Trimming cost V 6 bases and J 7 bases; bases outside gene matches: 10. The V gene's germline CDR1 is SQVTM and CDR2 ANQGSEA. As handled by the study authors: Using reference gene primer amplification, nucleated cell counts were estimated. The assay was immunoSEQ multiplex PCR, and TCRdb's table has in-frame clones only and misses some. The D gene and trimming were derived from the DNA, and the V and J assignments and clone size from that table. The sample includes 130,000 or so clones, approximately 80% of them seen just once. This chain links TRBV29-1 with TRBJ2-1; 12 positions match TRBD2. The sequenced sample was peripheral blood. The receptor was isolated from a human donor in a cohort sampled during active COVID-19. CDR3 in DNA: TGCAGCGTCCCCCCCACAGGACTAGCGGGAAATGAGCAGTTCTTC. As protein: CSVPPTGLAGNEQFF.